This TCR beta chain was profiled in a study of T cell responses to AZD1222 COVID-19 vaccine. Worth noting for this clone: Its specificity is not known.

Study results and limitations: Spike-wide coverage was observed for vaccine-associated CD4 TCRs, with dominant responses at 160-218 and 743-854.

The V gene's germline CDR1 is SGHTA and CDR2 FQGNSA. The CDR3 length is 15 residues. Trimming stripped 5 bases from V and 8 bases from J, with 18 bases between. The assay was immunoSEQ multiplex PCR, and TCRdb's table has in-frame clones only and misses some. The sample includes fewer than 100,000 clones, roughly 89% of them seen just once. V usage is TRBV7-2 and J usage is TRBJ1-4; a weak D match, TRBD1 (5 bases). The TCR comes from an adult who received the AZD1222 COVID-19 vaccine. The sequencing used peripheral blood, collected 28 days after the second AZD1222 dose. Written as DNA, the CDR3 is TGTGCCAGCAGCCGCGCCGGGACCTATGGAGAAAAACTGTTTTTT. Protein product: CASSRAGTYGEKLFF.